The clone carrying this T cell receptor beta chain has only one observation. The antigen is not known. The data belong to a study of TIL therapy for anti-PD-1-resistant metastatic lung cancer. Across the whole study: Tumors carried a median roughly 1.5 non-synonymous mutations per megabase.

The study's findings and limits: Many TIL product clones were absent from baseline tumor, suggesting clonal contraction.

Sequencing used immunoSEQ v3. Each library reached some 2.1 million read pairs, or 5-6 million at deep level. This table comes from immunoSEQ multiplex PCR, and its TCRdb copy is limited to in-frame clones, with some not included. The sample lists more than 20,000 clones, less than 65% seen once, with 15% to 20% in the top ten. Time point here: pre-treatment sample, taken before nivolumab and TIL therapy. Most excised metastases sampled were pleural nodules or supraclavicular lymph nodes. Stage 4 NSCLC adults joined between 2017 and 2020. Trimming removed 1 base from V and 6 bases from J, with 7 bases in between. CDR1 and CDR2 from the germline V gene are MGHDK and SYGVNS. The CDR3 loop spans 13 amino acids.

The chain employs TRBV25-1 and TRBJ2-1; D gene uncertain. Sequences were derived from tumor tissue, sampled at baseline. This sequence was found in a woman between 30 and 80 years old with non-small cell lung cancer. CDR3 nucleotide sequence: TGTGCCAGCAGTGAATTCCCCTTCAATGAGCAGTTCTTC. This codes for CASSEFPFNEQFF.